The clone carrying this T cell receptor beta chain showed up many times. Its target is not known. The data stem from a study of T cell repertoires in cytomegalovirus infection. Study-wide findings and caveats: Adding up the frequency of public TCR beta families identified people who carried CMV plus the relevant HLA. Ex vivo responses were dominated by HLA-C-restricted CMV-specific TCR beta clonotypes.

Trimming cost V 3 bases and J 2 bases, with 9 bases left between them. This CDR3 comprises 14 residues. TCRdb re-called the reads through MiXCR, storing one row per CDR3 protein. The sample holds more than 140,000 distinct CDR3 sequences, 5.5% to 8% seen once. Material: PBMCs. This TCR came from a human donor in good health (CMV status not recorded). Some clones in this sample may be carry-over from other donors' samples. V and J are TRBV12-3 or TRBV12-4 and TRBJ2-3; D is ambiguous. The CDR3 region is CASSFGATTDTQYF. The DNA for the CDR3 is TGTGCCAGCAGTTTTGGTGCCACCACAGATACGCAGTATTTT.